The 5 T cell receptor beta chains below come from one sample, sequenced in a study of identical twins. TCRdb re-called the 5' RACE reads through MiXCR, storing one row per CDR3 protein. The sample carries around 340,000 distinct CDR3 sequences, roughly 10% recorded once. The sample was naive T cells sorted from blood. The receptors were gathered from a woman in her 50s in good health.

This clonotype has just a few counts. The chain recombines TRBV6-2 or TRBV6-3 with TRBJ1-2, with TRBD1 identical over 10 bases. This CDR3 comprises 14 residues. Germline V CDR1 and CDR2: MNHEY, SVGEGT. J gave up 4 bases and V 6 bases, and 5 bases lay outside the gene matches. The CDR3 region has the DNA TGTGCCAGCAGAACGACAGGGGGCGGCTATGGCTACACCTTC. Translation gives CASRTTGGGYGYTF.

This clonotype was observed many times. This chain links TRBV4-1 with TRBJ1-1; TRBD1 is a possible D gene (5 bases). This CDR3 is built from 15 residues. Germline V gene data show CDR1 as MGHRA and CDR2 as YSYEKL. Trimming took off 1 base at V and 0 bases at J, with 9 bases between the two ends. CDR3 bases: TGCGCCAGCAGCCAAGCGGGGCCGTTGAACACTGAAGCTTTCTTT. It encodes CASSQAGPLNTEAFF.

The sample holds a few counts of this clonotype. The V gene is TRBV10-3, the J gene TRBJ2-5; D remains ambiguous. The CDR3 is 13 residues long. V was clipped by 7 bases and J by 0 bases, with 9 bases between them. Looked up from germline, CDR1 is ENHRY and CDR2 is SYGVKD. CDR3 in amino acids: CAIKSSYQETQYF. CDR3 DNA sequence: TGTGCCATCAAGAGTTCGTACCAAGAGACCCAGTACTTC.

This clonotype was seen more than once but under ten times. The J gene is TRBJ2-3, the V gene TRBV28, with 10 bases identical to TRBD2. The CDR3 is made up of 14 amino acids. With V trimmed by 6 bases and J by 4 bases, 4 bases remained unmatched. The germline V gene has CDR1 MDHEN and CDR2 SYDVKM. CDR3 sequence (DNA): TGTGCCAGCAGCCTAGCGGGAGCCCCAGATACGCAGTATTTT. Translation: CASSLAGAPDTQYF.

This clonotype was counted at least ten times. The CDR3 DNA is TGTGCCAGCAGCGCCGGAGGACAGCACTATGGCTACACCTTC. Amino acid sequence: CASSAGGQHYGYTF. The J gene is TRBJ1-2, the V gene TRBV7-2, with D perhaps TRBD1 (6 bases). From germline, CDR1 is SGHTA and CDR2 FQGNSA. The CDR3 has 14 residues. Between the trimmed V and J ends, which lost 5 bases and 3 bases, there was a span of 13 bases.